The source of this T cell receptor beta chain is a study of shared clonotypes between healthy human individuals (dated by TCRdb to about 2020). The study in broad terms: A few men and two women, aged 18 to 49 years, made up the cohort. Different laboratories and diverse techniques were used to prepare libraries and sequence TCR repertoires, to increase sequencing depth and limit assay-specific biases. Per donor, leukapheresis produced somewhere between about 0.94 and 9.5 billion PBMCs. For each donor, CD4 naive and CD4 memory were each given three plates, CD8 naive was given two plates, and CD8 memory was given one plate. Blood TCR repertoires of about five healthy adults were deeply sequenced to estimate repertoire size and the extent of clonotype sharing between individuals.

Of note for this clone: Its antigen is unknown. Base qualities are not recorded, but no much larger clone differs from it by a single base.

The donors were healthy, HIV-negative adults with no recently reported acute infections or vaccinations. All donors were Caucasian adults living in Nashville, Tennessee, USA. Magnetic negative selection was used to enrich CD4+ T cells, after which naive cells were positively selected on CD45RA and the negative fraction became the memory subset. Blood was obtained by leukapheresis, after which PBMCs were separated by Ficoll-Histopaque density gradient centrifugation and cryopreserved in liquid nitrogen vapor phase. Analytical flow cytometry was used to check the purity and quantity of every magnetically sorted T cell population. Genomic DNA was isolated from every sorted fraction and measured by UV absorbance on a Nanodrop 2000c. Points the paper makes about the study in general: Naive subsets generally had larger estimated clonotype richness than memory subsets did. Sampling was restricted to blood, and TCR repertoires in tissue are likely to differ from TCR repertoires in blood. The genetic and exposure-history diversity represented was limited by the small number of donors. Incomplete sequencing was indicated by rarefaction of sorted-subset datasets, despite the large sequencing depth. Sharing across several donors was observed for about 5% of naive CD4, around 3.5% of naive CD8, about 2.3% of memory CD4, and about 0.38% of memory CD8 clonotypes. Clonotypes shared by all four sorted-subset donors showed higher generation probabilities than non-shared clonotypes. Pairwise subsampling indicated that sequencing depth was expected to affect the degree of clonotype sharing among donors.

TCR CDR3 regions were amplified from genomic DNA by multiplex PCR using the deep immunoSEQ assay. For each cell subset, the extracted genomic DNA was distributed evenly across all wells of several immunoSEQ 96-well plates, and each plate served as one replicate. Each replicate PCR for sorted subsets received about 200 ng genomic DNA, equal to tens of thousands of T cell genomes. Purified libraries were quantified with a Qubit 3.0 fluorometer, sized on a Bioanalyzer 2100, and re-quantified with the KAPA Library Quantification kit. Each immunoSEQ 96-well plate was sequenced on its own single-read 150-cycle Illumina NextSeq 550 flow cell. The original pipeline was this. Because the immunoSEQ output included only junctional sequences and no quality scores, the filtering could not be the same as the filtering used for full-length reads. To assign V/J genes and CDR3, sequences were annotated against IMGT germline references using PyIR, a Python wrapper for IgBLAST v1.9. Any read was removed if the V/J assignment was weak (E-value above 1e-6), the CDR3 was missing, or the read contained stop codons, out-of-frame junctions, or ambiguous translated residues. A V3J clonotype was defined by an identical inferred V gene, J gene, and CDR3 amino acid sequence. Percentage overlap between repertoires was computed as shared unique clonotypes divided by the size of the smaller repertoire. Repertoire richness was assessed with RTK rarefaction, the Chao1 estimator, and Recon v2.1 estimates of unobserved clonotypes. Generation probabilities were computed with OLGA for all TCRbeta clonotypes obtained by the gDNA method from four donors. TCRdb limited this immuneACCESS table to in-frame rearrangements with V and J called. A share of clones is missing; checked studies link under half to unresolved V genes, and the rest is unexplained. D and trimming come from the DNA, and the V and J calls and clone size come from that table. The sample contains hundreds of thousands of clones, roughly 95% of them found a single time. Less than 0.06% of the sample goes to the ten largest clones.

Spanning cysteine to phenylalanine, the CDR3 consists of 13 amino acids. Only the CDR3 DNA is retained, 39 bases long and in frame from the first base. V is reduced by 0 bases and J by 4 bases, leaving a spacing of 5 bases between them. CDR1 and CDR2 (SGHRS, YFSETQ) derive from the germline V gene. This receptor chain uses TRBV5-1 and TRBJ2-4; the D gene identity is not certain. The receptor comes from a young woman in good health. Sequenced input: naive CD4+ T cells sorted from blood. The cell subset or site label of this sample denotes: CD45RA+ positively selected. The CDR3 reads CASSLGEKNIQYF. The sequence in DNA is TGCGCCAGCAGCTTGGGGGAAAAAAACATTCAGTACTTC. Joined to the reference TRBV5-1 and TRBJ2-4 proteins, this CDR3 gives the full variable domain: KAGVTQTPRYLIKTRGQQVTLSCSPISGHRSVSWYQQTPGQGLQFLFEYFSETQRNKGNFPGRFSGRQFSNSRSEMNVSTLELGDSALYLCASSLGEKNIQYFGAGTRLSVL.